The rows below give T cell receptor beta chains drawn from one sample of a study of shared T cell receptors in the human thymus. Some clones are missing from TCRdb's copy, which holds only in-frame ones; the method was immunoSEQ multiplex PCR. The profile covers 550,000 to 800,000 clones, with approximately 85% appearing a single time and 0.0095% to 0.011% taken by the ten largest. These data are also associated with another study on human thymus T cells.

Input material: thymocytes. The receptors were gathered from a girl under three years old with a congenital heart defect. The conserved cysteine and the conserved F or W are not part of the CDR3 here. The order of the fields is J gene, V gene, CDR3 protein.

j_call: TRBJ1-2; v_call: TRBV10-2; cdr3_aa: ASSVYKRHAGVYGYT
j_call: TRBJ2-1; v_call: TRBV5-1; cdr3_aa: ASSQGLAGVAEQF
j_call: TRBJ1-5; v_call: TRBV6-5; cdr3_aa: ASSETGNQPQH
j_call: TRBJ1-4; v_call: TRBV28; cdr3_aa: ASKRTNEKLF
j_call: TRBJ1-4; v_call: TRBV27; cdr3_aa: ASSLAGQGSGKLF
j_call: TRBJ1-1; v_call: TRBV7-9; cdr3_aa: ASSLRQGLRNTEAF
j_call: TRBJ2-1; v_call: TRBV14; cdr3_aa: ASSQMAGGPGEQF
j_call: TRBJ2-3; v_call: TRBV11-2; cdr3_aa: ASSLRQRAQQDTQY
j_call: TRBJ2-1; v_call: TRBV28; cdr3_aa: ASSCEGTGTDEQF
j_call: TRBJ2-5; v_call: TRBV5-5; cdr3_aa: ASSPFGGSPY
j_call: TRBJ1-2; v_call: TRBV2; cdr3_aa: ASRDRTGLGFQLYGYT
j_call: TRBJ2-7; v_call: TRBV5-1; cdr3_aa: ASSPGLAVGYEQY
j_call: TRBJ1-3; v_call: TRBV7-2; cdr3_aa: ASSLFTDGNTIY
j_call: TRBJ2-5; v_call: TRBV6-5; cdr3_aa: ASSYGSYGGETQY
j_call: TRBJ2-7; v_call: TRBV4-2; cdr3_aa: ASSQSPGQDSYEQY
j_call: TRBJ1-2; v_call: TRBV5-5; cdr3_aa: ASSAGQGGYT
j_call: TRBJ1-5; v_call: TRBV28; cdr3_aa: ASSFRQGDQPQH
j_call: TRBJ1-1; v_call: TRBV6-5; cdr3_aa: ASSGGAKSLTEAF
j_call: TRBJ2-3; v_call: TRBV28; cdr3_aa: ATWKGLPDTQY
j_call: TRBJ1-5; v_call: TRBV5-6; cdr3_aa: ASSLWDSYFNQPQH
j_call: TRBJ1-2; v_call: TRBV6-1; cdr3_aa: ASSVEEGQTSPGYT
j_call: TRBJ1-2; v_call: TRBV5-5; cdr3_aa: ASSLRTEANYGYT
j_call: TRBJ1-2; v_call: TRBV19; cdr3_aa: ASTLPGQGNGGYGYT
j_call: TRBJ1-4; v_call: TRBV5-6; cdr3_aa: ASSSTRTGAQGEKLF
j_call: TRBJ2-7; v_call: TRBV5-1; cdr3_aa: ASSSPSTHAERGSYEQY
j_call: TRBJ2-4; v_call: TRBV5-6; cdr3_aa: ASSYYRGLGVKNIQY
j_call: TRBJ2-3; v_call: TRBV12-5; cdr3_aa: ASRRGCTDTQY
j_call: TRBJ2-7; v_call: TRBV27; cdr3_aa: ASSTQGYEQY
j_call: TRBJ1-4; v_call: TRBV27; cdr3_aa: ASSFIPGEEKLF
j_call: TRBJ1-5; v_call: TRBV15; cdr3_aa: ATSREDRLDQPQH
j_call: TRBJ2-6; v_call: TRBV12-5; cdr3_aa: ASAHPDRVAGANVLT
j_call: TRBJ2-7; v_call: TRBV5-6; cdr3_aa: ASSFGRGTVLPYEQY
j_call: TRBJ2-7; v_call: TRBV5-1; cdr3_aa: ASSLRRGAGYEQY
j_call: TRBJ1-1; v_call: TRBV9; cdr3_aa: ASSVGSPQDPGDTEAF
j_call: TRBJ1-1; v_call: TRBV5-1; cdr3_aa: ASSFRDRGTEAF
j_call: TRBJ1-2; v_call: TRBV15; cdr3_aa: ATSSTDLNYGYT
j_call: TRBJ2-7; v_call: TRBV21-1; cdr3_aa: ASSKRGLMRSYEQY
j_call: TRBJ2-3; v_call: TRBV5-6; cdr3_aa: ASSPKGQEQVSTDTQY
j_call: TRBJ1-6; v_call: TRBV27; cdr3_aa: ASSTNNSPLH
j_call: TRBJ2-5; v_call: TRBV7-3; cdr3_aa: ASSPGTAYQETQY
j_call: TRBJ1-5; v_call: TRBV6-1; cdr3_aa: ASSDRGQPQH
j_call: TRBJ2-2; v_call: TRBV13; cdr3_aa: ASSLWPGELF
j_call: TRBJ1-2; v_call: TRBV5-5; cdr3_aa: ASSLETGRSYGYT
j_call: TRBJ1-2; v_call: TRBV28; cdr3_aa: ASSTGTGYGYT
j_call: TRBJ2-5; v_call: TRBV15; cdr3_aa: ATSTISRGQETQY
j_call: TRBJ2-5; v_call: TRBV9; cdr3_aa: ASSFSGGAETQY
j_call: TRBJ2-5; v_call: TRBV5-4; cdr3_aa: ASRRDRGLGYSETQY
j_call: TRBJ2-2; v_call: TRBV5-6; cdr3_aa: ASNSRVAGELF
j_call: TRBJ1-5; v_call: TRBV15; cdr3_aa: ATSRAPGFGYQPQH
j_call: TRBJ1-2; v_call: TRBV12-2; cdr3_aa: ASSAGQPDGFGYT
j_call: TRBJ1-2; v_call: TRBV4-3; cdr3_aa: ASSLYTGTASRGYT
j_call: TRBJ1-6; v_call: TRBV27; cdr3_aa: ASSPRGRNSPLH
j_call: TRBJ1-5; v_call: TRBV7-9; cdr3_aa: ASRAAGVNQPQH
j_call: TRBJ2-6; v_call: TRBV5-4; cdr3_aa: ASSSPSAGAGANVLT
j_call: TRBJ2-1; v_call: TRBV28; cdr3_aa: ASSLCLANNEQF
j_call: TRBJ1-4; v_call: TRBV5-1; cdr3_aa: ASSSVGQVREKLF
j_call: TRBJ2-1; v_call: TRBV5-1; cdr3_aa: ASSPARLADPYNEQF
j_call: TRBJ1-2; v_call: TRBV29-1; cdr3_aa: SVPPRTGPASGYT
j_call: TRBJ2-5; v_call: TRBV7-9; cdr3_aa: ASSPWDTVVQETQY